Detailed here is one T cell receptor (beta chain). The data belong to a study of response to subunit inactivated influenza vaccine. TCRdb reanalysed the RT-PCR reads using MiXCR and keeps one entry per CDR3 protein. The sample has some 540,000 distinct CDR3 sequences; approximately 24% are singletons. The V segment lost 6 bases and the J segment 5 bases; nucleotides outside the gene matches: 8. Per the germline V gene, CDR1 is SGHAT and CDR2 is FQDESV (reference sequence). The CDR3 has 14 amino acids. These same records also appear under a second study, on T cells expressing NK-cell markers. That paper states: A 5'RACE template switching approach incorporating UMIs was used to make TCR beta cDNA. Underlying the TCR beta repertoires were sorted CD3+CD56+NKG2C+, CD3+CD56+NKG2C- and CD3+CD56-NKG2C+ T cells. Seropositivity for HCMV was found in seven of the eight sequenced donors, with one seronegative. Only alpha-beta TCR T cells were sorted in several experiments, using an anti-gamma-delta TCR antibody. In a few donors, dominant clonotypes made up about 28.3-65% of CD3+CD56-NKG2C+ cells.

This clonotype was sampled from a man in his forties or fifties who received an inactivated influenza vaccine. V usage is TRBV11-1 and J usage is TRBJ2-5; 8 nucleotides match TRBD2. The sample was CD4+ T cells sorted from PBMCs, taken roughly 12 days after vaccination. This CDR3 reads CASSRSGKGETQYF. DNA for the CDR3: TGTGCCAGCAGTCGTAGCGGGAAGGGTGAGACCCAGTACTTC.